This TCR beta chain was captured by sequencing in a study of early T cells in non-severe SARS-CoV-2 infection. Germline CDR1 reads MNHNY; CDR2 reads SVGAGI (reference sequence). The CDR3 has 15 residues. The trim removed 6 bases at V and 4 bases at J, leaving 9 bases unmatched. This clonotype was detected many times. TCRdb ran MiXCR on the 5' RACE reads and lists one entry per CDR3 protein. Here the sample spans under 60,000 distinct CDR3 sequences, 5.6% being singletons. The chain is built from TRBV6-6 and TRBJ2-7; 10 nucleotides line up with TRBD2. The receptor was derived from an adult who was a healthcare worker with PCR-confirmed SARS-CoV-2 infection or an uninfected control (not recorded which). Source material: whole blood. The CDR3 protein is CASSNTASGRYEQYF. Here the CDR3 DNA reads TGTGCCAGCAGCAACACCGCTAGCGGGAGATACGAGCAGTACTTC.